The next 10 T cell receptor beta chains were all read from a single sample in a study of cytotoxic CD8 clonotypes in ibrutinib-treated CLL. The data were produced by immunoSEQ multiplex PCR, yet TCRdb's version contains in-frame clones alone and is incomplete. The table lists about 84,000 clones, 85% to 90% of them singletons. Source: PBMCs, taken before ibrutinib treatment. These receptors came from a human donor with chronic lymphocytic leukemia.

The chain recombines TRBV28 with TRBJ1-5, with TRBD1 matching 7 bases. Per germline, CDR1 MDHEN and CDR2 SYDVKM. This CDR3 is built from 15 residues. J lost 7 bases, V lost 6 bases, and 12 bases had no gene match. This CDR3 reads CASRLDRRHGQPQHF. DNA for the CDR3: TGTGCCAGCAGATTGGACAGGCGACACGGGCAGCCCCAGCATTTT.

This chain links TRBV7-9 with TRBJ2-7; no clear D gene. Per germline, CDR1 SEHNR and CDR2 FQNEAQ (reference sequence). The CDR3 spans 13 residues. Trimming left V 5 bases short and J 6 bases short, with 14 bases between. Here the CDR3 reads CASSPRLLLEQYF. The CDR3, as DNA: TGTGCCAGCAGCCCCCGGCTCCTACTCGAGCAGTACTTC.

V and J are TRBV27 and TRBJ2-7; 10 nucleotides agree with TRBD2. CDR3 length: 19 amino acids. Germline-derived CDR1 and CDR2 are MNHEY and SMNVEV (reference sequence). Trimming took 5 bases from V and 2 from J; bases not matched to a gene: 18. The CDR3 DNA reads TGTGCCAGCAGTCCCCAAAACCATTTACGGACTAGCGGAGCCTACGAGCAGTACTTC. It translates to CASSPQNHLRTSGAYEQYF.

This clone showed up just once. Here the CDR3 reads CASSLAGGGYTF. In nucleotides, the CDR3 is TGTGCCAGCAGCTTGGCAGGGGGCGGCTACACCTTC. The chain is built from TRBV7-3 and TRBJ1-2; 8 positions match TRBD1. The length of the CDR3 is 12 residues. Germline CDR1 is SGHTA and CDR2 is FQGTGA. Trimming at V came to 3 bases and at J to 8 bases, leaving 2 bases not matched to a gene.

J is TRBJ2-5 and V is TRBV30; 9 bases align to TRBD2. The length of the CDR3 is 16 residues. The germline CDR1 and CDR2 sequences are GTSNPN and SVGIG (reference sequence). V lost 0 bases and J lost 1; bases outside the gene matches: 6. This CDR3 is CAWSVPRTSAQETQYF. Here the CDR3 DNA reads TGTGCCTGGAGTGTACCTCGGACTAGCGCCCAAGAGACCCAGTACTTC.

This clone was found once. The rearrangement links TRBV28 to TRBJ1-1, with 8 bases that match TRBD1. The V gene end was trimmed by 0 bases and the J gene end by 6 bases; junction bases not matched to a gene: 3. The CDR3 extends over 14 amino acids. CDR1 and CDR2 from the germline V gene are MDHEN and SYDVKM. Here the CDR3 DNA reads TGTGCCAGCAGTTTATGGGACAGGGTGCCTGAAGCTTTCTTT. It codes for CASSLWDRVPEAFF.

This chain connects TRBV9 to TRBJ2-3; no firm D call. CDR1 is SGDLS, CDR2 YYNGEE, per germline. V was clipped by 1 base and J by 3 bases, with 12 bases between them. The CDR3 length is 15 residues. CDR3 coding DNA: TGTGCCAGCAGCGTACTAACCGGGTGGACAGATACGCAGTATTTT. Translated, it gives CASSVLTGWTDTQYF. The full variable domain, completed using reference TRBV9 and TRBJ2-3, is DSGVTQTPKHLITATGQRVTLRCSPRSGDLSVYWYQQSLDQGLQFLIQYYNGEERAKGNILERFSAQQFPDLHSELNLSSLELGDSALYFCASSVLTGWTDTQYFGPGTRLTVL.

The V and J genes are TRBV29-1 and TRBJ2-2; 10 bases match TRBD1. Germline V gives CDR1 SQVTM, CDR2 ANQGSEA. This CDR3 has 13 residues. V was clipped by 4 bases and J by 6 bases; unmatched bases: 2. CDR3 sequence reads: CSVGQGAPGELFF. The CDR3 coding sequence is TGCAGCGTTGGACAGGGGGCCCCCGGGGAGCTGTTTTTT.

CDR3 DNA: TGTGCCAGCAGTTACGATGCGGGACCCTACGAGCAGTACTTC. Its translation is CASSYDAGPYEQYF. The chain employs TRBV6-5 and TRBJ2-7, with D tentatively TRBD2 (6 bases). CDR1 and CDR2 (germline): MNHEY, SVGAGI. CDR3 size: 14 residues. With 2 bases removed from V and 2 bases from J, the gap between germline ends came to 10 bases.

The V and J genes are TRBV4-1 and TRBJ2-7; possibly TRBD1 for D (5 bases). The CDR3 extends over 17 amino acids. Germline V gives CDR1 MGHRA, CDR2 YSYEKL. V was pared by 5 bases and J by 6 bases, with 26 bases between. Here the CDR3 reads CASSKALIRVIVSEQYF. The DNA for the CDR3 is TGCGCCAGCAGCAAAGCCCTTATCAGGGTAATTGTGAGCGAGCAGTACTTC.